These 15 T cell receptor beta chains share one sample of origin, sequenced in a study of T cell responses to AZD1222 COVID-19 vaccine. The table came from immunoSEQ multiplex PCR; TCRdb's copy has only in-frame clones and leaves some out. The sample lists approximately 140,000 clones, more than 85% occurring once. This material consisted of peripheral blood, taken 28 days after the second AZD1222 dose. The receptors were sampled from an adult who received the AZD1222 COVID-19 vaccine.

The chain links TRBV9 to TRBJ1-3; D call uncertain. In germline, CDR1 is SGDLS, CDR2 YYNGEE. The CDR3 is 12 amino acids. V shed 4 bases and J shed 9 bases, with 11 bases lying between them. CDR3 in DNA: TGTGCCAGCAGCATGCTGGTTGGCACCATATATTTT. Amino acid sequence: CASSMLVGTIYF.

This clone appeared a few times. The CDR3 bases are TGCGCCAGCAGCCAAGACCAACAGGGACTTGGTGAAAAACTGTTTTTT. Translating it yields CASSQDQQGLGEKLFF. This chain joins TRBV4-1 and TRBJ1-4, with a weak D call TRBD1 (6 bases). Between the trimmed V and J ends, which lost 0 bases and 7 bases, there was a span of 15 bases. The CDR3 length is 16 residues. Germline V CDR1 and CDR2: MGHRA, YSYEKL.

The chain recombines TRBV6-5 with TRBJ1-2; D might be TRBD1 (5 bases). V lost 6 bases, J lost 8 bases, and 13 bases lay in between. The V gene's germline CDR1 is MNHEY and CDR2 SVGAGI. This CDR3 comprises 12 residues. The CDR3 is CASRPTVWGYTF. CDR3 bases: TGTGCCAGCAGGCCGACAGTGTGGGGCTACACCTTC.

The chain is built from TRBV7-2 and TRBJ1-5; the D is unclear. V was cut by 1 base and J by 7 bases, with 14 bases left in between. CDR1 SGHTA and CDR2 FQGNSA come from the germline V gene. The CDR3 is made up of 15 amino acids. Here the CDR3 DNA reads TGTGCCAGCAGCTTAGTTGCAGGAGGGAGGCAGCCCCAGCATTTT. Amino acid sequence: CASSLVAGGRQPQHF.

V gene TRBV19 combines with J gene TRBJ1-2; 11 bases line up with TRBD1. The CDR3 runs to 18 residues. CDR1 is LNHDA and CDR2 is SQIVND in the germline V gene (reference sequence). V shed 7 bases and J 4 bases; nucleotides not matched to a gene: 17. The CDR3 sequence: CASNLTPGQGGLSYGYTF. CDR3 coding DNA: TGTGCCAGTAACTTAACCCCGGGACAGGGGGGTCTTAGCTATGGCTACACCTTC. Combining the CDR3 with reference TRBV19 and TRBJ1-2 gives the whole variable domain DGGITQSPKYLFRKEGQNVTLSCEQNLNHDAMYWYRQDPGQGLRLIYYSQIVNDFQKGDIAEGYSVSREKKESFPLTVTSAQKNPTAFYLCASNLTPGQGGLSYGYTFGSGTRLTVV.

The chain links TRBV14 to TRBJ2-2; 7 bases are a match to TRBD2. This CDR3 comprises 17 residues. CDR1 and CDR2 from the germline V gene are SGHDN and FVKESK. V trimming: 0 bases; J trimming: 3 bases; junction bases outside the gene matches: 7. The DNA for the CDR3 is TGTGCCAGCAGCCAAGATACGTGGCGGGGGTACACCGGGGAGCTGTTTTTT. This codes for CASSQDTWRGYTGELFF.

The rearrangement links TRBV3-1 (or the pseudogene TRBV3-2) to TRBJ1-1, with 7 positions matching TRBD1. The CDR3 is 13 amino acids. CDR1 is LGHDT, CDR2 YNNKEL, per germline (reference sequence). V gave up 4 bases and J gave up 5 bases; unmatched junction bases: 4. In DNA form, the CDR3 reads TGTGCCAGCAGCCCCAGGGGGTGGACTGAAGCTTTCTTT. Residues: CASSPRGWTEAFF.

The chain couples TRBV11-3 to TRBJ1-1; 7 bases fit TRBD1. After removal of 5 bases from V and 6 bases from J, the junction contained 6 bases not matched to a gene. The germline V gene encodes CDR1 SGHNT and CDR2 YENEEA. CDR3 length: 13 residues. CDR3 nucleotides: TGTGCCAGCAGCCCGTGGGGACAGCCTGAAGCTTTCTTT. Translation gives CASSPWGQPEAFF.

DNA of the CDR3: TGTGCCTGGAGAGGGAGAAATACGCAGTATTTT. Translating it yields CAWRGRNTQYF. The chain is built from TRBV30 and TRBJ2-3; D perhaps matches TRBD2 (5 bases). Germline assignment: CDR1 GTSNPN and CDR2 SVGIG (reference sequence). The germline V and J ends were trimmed by 3 bases and 7 bases, with 8 bases remaining between them. CDR3 size: 11 residues.

CDR3 DNA sequence: TGTGCCAGCAGCTCCCCTAGCGGTGGAGAGACCCAGTACTTC. Protein sequence: CASSSPSGGETQYF. The gene calls are TRBV7-8 and TRBJ2-5, with 7 positions matching TRBD2. J gave up 4 bases and V 4 bases, and 6 bases lay outside the gene matches. The CDR3 is made up of 14 amino acids. CDR1 and CDR2 (germline): SGHVS, FQNEAQ.

This clone was seen a single time. The gene calls are TRBV18 and TRBJ1-2; D gene unclear. CDR1 and CDR2 from the germline V gene are KGHSH and LQKENI. CDR3 length: 14 amino acids. Trimming removed 3 bases at V and 9 bases at J, with 17 bases between. CDR3 DNA sequence: TGTGCCAGCTCACCCTCGGCAGGATTGATGAGCTACACCTTC. Translation gives CASSPSAGLMSYTF.

This chain uses TRBV7-9 with TRBJ2-1; TRBD2 agrees at 11 bases. Per germline, CDR1 SEHNR and CDR2 FQNEAQ (reference sequence). This CDR3 spans 19 amino acids. V lost 2 bases and J lost 4; bases outside the gene matches: 13. The CDR3 region is CASSLPGLAAPLGYNEQFF. The CDR3 DNA reads as TGTGCCAGCAGCTTACCGGGACTAGCGGCACCCTTGGGGTACAATGAGCAGTTCTTC.

The gene calls are TRBV7-9 and TRBJ2-1; D possibly uses TRBD1 or TRBD2 (6 bases each). The CDR3 is 15 amino acids. V was cut by 2 bases and J by 4 bases, with 12 bases left in between. In germline, CDR1 is SEHNR, CDR2 FQNEAQ (reference sequence). In nucleotides, the CDR3 is TGTGCCAGCAGCTTAAGGGGGGACAATTACAATGAGCAGTTCTTC. It translates to CASSLRGDNYNEQFF. The full variable domain, its missing parts supplied by reference TRBV7-9 and TRBJ2-1, is DTGVSQNPRHKITKRGQNVTFRCDPISEHNRLYWYRQTLGQGPEFLTYFQNEAQLEKSRLLSDRFSAERPKGSFSTLEIQRTEQGDSAMYLCASSLRGDNYNEQFFGPGTRLTVL.

The V call is TRBV6-5, the J call TRBJ1-1; 7 bases line up with TRBD1. V lost 8 bases to trimming and J lost 8 bases; unmatched junction nucleotides: 8. CDR3 length equals 12 residues. Germline V gene sequence: CDR1 MNHEY, CDR2 SVGAGI. The DNA for the CDR3 is TGTGCCAGCGTCTCCACAGGGGAAGAAGCTTTCTTT. Its protein product is CASVSTGEEAFF.

The rearrangement uses TRBV19 and TRBJ2-5; tentative D call: TRBD1 (7 bases). The V and J ends lost 1 base and 4 bases respectively, with 13 bases between them. CDR3 length: 15 amino acids. Per germline, CDR1 LNHDA and CDR2 SQIVND (reference sequence). The CDR3 region has the DNA TGTGCCAGTAGTATAGGGGCAGGGGGAGGAGAGACCCAGTACTTC. It codes for CASSIGAGGGETQYF.